The rows below give T cell receptor beta chains drawn from one sample of a study of blood T cell repertoires in COVID-19. Measured with immunoSEQ multiplex PCR; TCRdb has only the in-frame clones, and not every one. The profile shows more than 300,000 clones, roughly 90% of them singletons. Material: PBMCs or T cells enriched from blood (not recorded which). The receptors were sampled from a young woman who had recovered from COVID-19. Each CDR3 is given with its conserved first and last residue. A D gene is named only where the DNA matches it firmly. Clone size is shown for a subset of rows, as once, few, many or a class of expanded clone.

>15|TRBJ1-5|TRBV7-8|-|-
TGTGCCAGCAGCTTAGGCAGTTATAGCAATCAGCCCCAGCATTTT
CASSLGSYSNQPQHF
>11|TRBJ1-2|TRBV5-8|-|-
TGTGCCAGCAGCTCGGGTTATGGCTACACCTTC
CASSSGYGYTF
>13|TRBJ2-7|TRBV13|-|-
TGTGCCAGCAGCTTGATGGACAGCTACGAGCAGTACTTC
CASSLMDSYEQYF
>17|TRBJ2-5|TRBV3-1/TRBV3-2|-|-
TGTGCCAGCAGCCAAGTGCCCCTGGGCGGGATCGGAGAGACCCAGTACTTC
CASSQVPLGGIGETQYF
>15|TRBJ2-5|TRBV5-4|-|-
TGTGCCAGCAGCTCGAATAGGGGCCTCCGGGAGACCCAGTACTTC
CASSSNRGLRETQYF
>13|TRBJ2-7|TRBV20-1|TRBD1|few
TGCAGTGCTAGTCGGGACAGGGTGAGCGAGCAGTACTTC
CSASRDRVSEQYF
>11|TRBJ1-2|TRBV6-5|-|-
TGTGCCAGCAGAGCCCCAAACGGCTACACCTTC
CASRAPNGYTF
>12|TRBJ2-2|TRBV9|-|few
TGTGCCAGCAGCGCCGGAGGCGGGGAGCTGTTTTTT
CASSAGGGELFF
>15|TRBJ2-1|TRBV5-6|-|once
TGTGCCAGCAGCCTTGGACAGCTTTACTACAATGAGCAGTTCTTC
CASSLGQLYYNEQFF
>15|TRBJ1-1|TRBV7-9|TRBD1|-
TGTGCCAGCAGCTTCATCGAGGGGGCCCGCACTGAAGCTTTCTTT
CASSFIEGARTEAFF
>17|TRBJ1-1|TRBV18|-|once
TGTGCCAGCTCACGGAATGAACGGACAGTCATGGGAACTGAAGCTTTCTTT
CASSRNERTVMGTEAFF
>16|TRBJ2-7|TRBV5-4|TRBD2|-
TGTGCCAGCAGCAACGATCCGGCGGGAGGCGCCTACGAGCAGTACTTC
CASSNDPAGGAYEQYF